One TCR beta chain is described in this entry. Its antigen is undetermined. Here the CDR3 omits its conserved ending phenylalanine or tryptophan, so a read error is the likely source. The DNA is left out, because the CDR3 cannot be placed on it with certainty; the CDR3 is given as TCRdb lists it. Using immunoSEQ multiplex PCR, the repertoire was profiled, and TCRdb retains in-frame clones only, with some absent. This table holds 150,000 to 200,000 clones, roughly nine tenths found once. The data were taken from a study of T cell responses to AZD1222 COVID-19 vaccine. Study at large: Second-dose recipients at about 4 or about 12 weeks were treated as one pooled group.

Termini included, the CDR3 measures 13 amino acids. Germline V CDR1 and CDR2: SEHNR, FQNEAQ (reference sequence). Study findings and constraints: Within unmutated variant regions lay the reported targets of nearly half of spike-specific TCRs. Sampling that yielded the repertoires occurred only after the peak T cell response.

This clonotype was obtained from an adult in good health. The rearrangement uses TRBV7-9 and TRBJ2-7; the table gives TRBD2 as D, unverified against the DNA. Sequenced material: peripheral blood, taken on day 0 of AZD1222 vaccination. CDR3 loop: CASSLEEVGSLEL.